The 26 T cell receptor beta chains listed next were all sequenced from one sample in a study of blood T cells in healthy people across ages. Sample-barcoded 5' priming and a J-beta primer mix drove a second PCR of roughly 7 to 11 cycles. TCRdb itself ran the 5' RACE reads through MiXCR, one entry per CDR3 protein. The sample lists approximately 830,000 distinct CDR3 sequences, around 62% seen once, with approximately 30% in the top ten. The specimen was blood. These TCRs come from a young man in good health.

CDR3 protein: CSASHQIRGTYEQYF. DNA for the CDR3: TGCAGTGCTAGCCACCAAATTAGAGGGACCTACGAGCAGTACTTC. The J gene is TRBJ2-7, the V gene TRBV20-1, with D possibly TRBD2 on 5 matching bases. The CDR3 consists of 15 residues. Between the trimmed V and J ends, which lost 3 bases and 2 bases, there was a span of 17 bases. Germline CDR1 and CDR2: DFQATT and SNEGSKA (reference sequence).

The chain combines TRBV7-9 with TRBJ2-1; 9 positions agree with TRBD1. The CDR3 totals 15 residues. The V gene end was trimmed by 4 bases and the J gene end by 5 bases; junction bases not matched to a gene: 6. Per germline, CDR1 SEHNR and CDR2 FQNEAQ (reference sequence). The DNA for the CDR3 is TGTGCCAGCAGCTCGGGACAGGGATTTGACAATGAGCAGTTCTTC. This codes for CASSSGQGFDNEQFF.

The chain joins TRBV15 to TRBJ2-1, with D possibly being TRBD2 (6 bases). The V end lost 1 base, the J end lost 3 bases, and 13 bases lay between the germline ends. The CDR3 runs 16 residues. The germline gives CDR1 LNHNV, CDR2 YYDKDF (reference sequence). The CDR3 nucleotides are TGTGCCACCAGCAGAGCCGGGACTCGGGACTACAATGAGCAGTTCTTC. Encoded protein: CATSRAGTRDYNEQFF. Combining the CDR3 with reference TRBV15 and TRBJ2-1 gives the whole variable domain DAMVIQNPRYQVTQFGKPVTLSCSQTLNHNVMYWYQQKSSQAPKLLFHYYDKDFNNEADTPDNFQSRRPNTSFCFLDIRSPGLGDTAMYLCATSRAGTRDYNEQFFGPGTRLTVL.

This clonotype was counted a single time. CDR3 nucleotides: TGTGCCAGCAGCGCACAAGCCCGGGGGACCCAGTACTTC. Its protein product is CASSAQARGTQYF. The rearrangement links TRBV7-9 to TRBJ2-7; TRBD2 might be the D (5 bases). Matching the DNA end better, TRBJ2-5 makes the J call doubtful. This CDR3 comprises 13 residues. From germline, CDR1 is SEHNR and CDR2 FQNEAQ (reference sequence).

This chain connects TRBV20-1 to TRBJ2-1, with 9 nucleotides matching TRBD2. The CDR3 totals 15 residues. Germline lookup yields CDR1 DFQATT and CDR2 SNEGSKA (reference sequence). The V gene end was trimmed by 5 bases and the J gene end by 0 bases; junction bases not matched to a gene: 5. DNA of the CDR3: TGCAGTGCTGGACCTAGCGGGGCCTCCTACAATGAGCAGTTCTTC. It yields the protein CSAGPSGASYNEQFF.

This clonotype was picked up a small number of times. V is TRBV4-3 and J is TRBJ2-1; no clear D gene. The CDR3 sequence is 14 residues long. V lost 0 bases and J 8 bases, leaving 11 bases between the germline ends. Germline V gives CDR1 LGHNA, CDR2 YSLEER. CDR3 coding DNA: TGCGCCAGCAGCCAAGAGGATGGGGTCTATGAGCAGTTCTTC. Translated, it gives CASSQEDGVYEQFF.

V and J are TRBV20-1 and TRBJ2-7; D perhaps matches TRBD1 (5 bases). Trimming removed 3 bases at V and 2 bases at J, with 17 bases between. The CDR3 loop spans 15 amino acids. Germline CDR1 DFQATT, CDR2 SNEGSKA (reference sequence). This CDR3 reads CSASQKVRVPYEQYF. The DNA for the CDR3 is TGCAGTGCTAGCCAAAAAGTCAGGGTACCCTACGAGCAGTACTTC.

The chain is built from TRBV6-2 or TRBV6-3 and TRBJ2-7; D possibly corresponds to TRBD2 (6 bases). TRBJ2-5 explains the end of the DNA better; the J call may be wrong. Germline assignment: CDR1 MNHEY and CDR2 SVGEGT. The CDR3 length is 14 residues. CDR3 in amino acids: CASIDGGSDETQYF. The CDR3 DNA sequence: TGTGCCAGCATAGACGGAGGGAGCGATGAGACCCAGTACTTC.

The genes are TRBV18 and TRBJ2-7; possibly TRBD1 for D (6 bases). In germline, CDR1 is KGHSH, CDR2 LQKENI. The V and J ends lost 4 bases and 0 bases respectively, with 16 bases between them. The CDR3 has 16 residues. This CDR3 is CASSLNTGTSSYEQYF. The DNA of the CDR3 is TGTGCCAGCTCACTCAACACAGGGACCAGCTCCTACGAGCAGTACTTC.

The V gene is TRBV9, the J gene TRBJ2-1, with TRBD1 identical over 11 bases. J was trimmed by 6 bases and V by 2 bases; bases with no gene match: 7. Germline CDR1 SGDLS, CDR2 YYNGEE. The CDR3 contains 16 residues. In DNA, the CDR3 is TGTGCCAGCAGCGTGAGAGGACAGGGGGCTGGCAATGAGCAGTTCTTC. It codes for CASSVRGQGAGNEQFF.

The J gene is TRBJ2-2, the V gene TRBV20-1, with 7 bases fitting TRBD1. V lost 6 bases, J lost 5 bases, and 12 bases stayed unmatched. Germline V gene sequence: CDR1 DFQATT, CDR2 SNEGSKA (reference sequence). The CDR3 consists of 15 residues. CDR3 sequence: CSAGYRGWRTGELFF. Here the CDR3 DNA reads TGCAGTGCGGGGTACAGGGGTTGGAGGACCGGGGAGCTGTTTTTT.

The chain recombines TRBV7-2 with TRBJ2-1; possibly TRBD1 or TRBD2 for D (6 bases each). V lost 6 bases and J 0 bases, leaving 12 bases between the germline ends. There are 15 residues in the CDR3. The germline V gene encodes CDR1 SGHTA and CDR2 FQGNSA. This chain's CDR3 is CASSPGGLSYNEQFF. The CDR3 region has the DNA TGTGCCAGCAGTCCCGGGGGCCTCTCCTACAATGAGCAGTTCTTC.

This sequence joins TRBV7-2 and TRBJ2-2, with 11 bases lining up with TRBD2. This CDR3 is 17 amino acids long. With 4 bases clipped from V and 0 bases from J, the junction kept 4 bases outside the gene matches. Germline V lookup: CDR1 SGHTA, CDR2 FQGNSA. The CDR3 here is CASSSPSGGSNTGELFF. DNA of the CDR3: TGTGCCAGCAGCTCGCCTAGCGGGGGGTCGAACACCGGGGAGCTGTTTTTT.

The gene calls are TRBV7-8 and TRBJ2-1, with D perhaps matching TRBD1 (6 bases). This CDR3 spans 12 amino acids. The V end was cut by 5 bases, the J end by 7 bases, with 9 bases between. The germline V gene encodes CDR1 SGHVS and CDR2 FQNEAQ. CDR3 nucleotide sequence: TGTGCCAGCAGCAAGGGGGTAAATGAGCAGTTCTTC. Translation gives CASSKGVNEQFF.

The V call is TRBV4-3, the J call TRBJ2-3; D uncertain. Germline CDR1 is LGHNA and CDR2 is YSLEER. The CDR3 consists of 16 residues. Trimming shortened V by 1 base and J by 0 bases, and 11 bases separated the two germline ends. The CDR3 loop reads CASSQGEHLSTDTQYF. The CDR3 DNA sequence: TGCGCCAGCAGCCAAGGGGAACACTTGAGCACAGATACGCAGTATTTT.

This clonotype showed up just once. V is TRBV24-1 and J is TRBJ2-4, with 7 bases that match TRBD1. CDR3 length equals 15 residues. The junction had 2 bases not matched to a gene; V was cut back by 3 bases and J by 1 base. Germline CDR1 is KGHDR and CDR2 is SFDVKD. Written as DNA, the CDR3 is TGTGCCACCAGTGATCCGACAGGGGCCAAAAACATTCAGTACTTC. It specifies CATSDPTGAKNIQYF.

The chain uses TRBV7-2 and TRBJ2-5; no clear D. V dropped 0 bases and J dropped 5 bases, with 16 bases sitting between them. This CDR3 contains 16 residues. The germline gives CDR1 SGHTA, CDR2 FQGNSA. The chain's CDR3 is CASSLAEQAVFETQYF. CDR3 nucleotide sequence: TGTGCCAGCAGCTTAGCGGAGCAGGCCGTCTTCGAGACCCAGTACTTC.

The rearrangement joins TRBV7-6 to TRBJ2-5, with unresolved D. The CDR3 spans 17 residues. V was clipped by 4 bases and J by 3 bases, with 21 bases between them. Germline V gene sequence: CDR1 SGHVS, CDR2 FNYEAQ. The CDR3 region is CASSYTSVLPNKETQYF. CDR3 in DNA: TGTGCCAGCAGCTACACCTCGGTACTACCAAACAAAGAGACCCAGTACTTC.

V and J are TRBV25-1 and TRBJ1-5; D is unresolved. Deletions cut 4 bases from V and 4 bases from J, with 20 bases between. There are 17 residues in the CDR3. Germline V gives CDR1 MGHDK, CDR2 SYGVNS. CDR3 protein: CASSGQAGIGKNQPQHF. CDR3 sequence (DNA): TGTGCCAGCAGTGGGCAGGCGGGGATAGGGAAGAATCAGCCCCAGCATTTT.

V gene TRBV2 combines with J gene TRBJ2-1; possibly TRBD1 for D (7 bases). This CDR3 spans 14 amino acids. Germline V gene lookup returns CDR1 SNHLY and CDR2 FYNNEI. Trimming took off 11 bases at V and 0 bases at J, with 14 bases between the two ends. CDR3 sequence: CAGGTESSYNEQFF. The CDR3 DNA is TGTGCCGGGGGGACAGAGTCCTCCTACAATGAGCAGTTCTTC.

The chain joins TRBV15 to TRBJ2-5; 8 bases line up with TRBD1. Trimming cost V 1 base and J 6 bases; bases outside gene matches: 4. Germline V gene sequence: CDR1 LNHNV, CDR2 YYDKDF (reference sequence). CDR3 length equals 14 residues. Here the CDR3 DNA reads TGTGCCACCAGCAGAGGAGACAGGGGAAAGACCCAGTACTTC. Translated, it gives CATSRGDRGKTQYF.

The rearrangement uses TRBV29-1 and TRBJ1-2; a weak D match, TRBD1 (6 bases). Between the trimmed V and J ends, which lost 5 bases and 2 bases, there was a span of 15 bases. There are 14 residues in the CDR3. Germline lookup yields CDR1 SQVTM and CDR2 ANQGSEA. Written as DNA, the CDR3 is TGCAGCGTTTCCAGGGGAGAGAGGAACTATGGCTACACCTTC. It encodes CSVSRGERNYGYTF.

The rearrangement uses TRBV28 and TRBJ2-7, with TRBD2 as a possible D gene (7 bases). The germline V gene has CDR1 MDHEN and CDR2 SYDVKM. The V gene lost 6 bases and the J gene lost 2 bases, with 14 bases spanning the gap. CDR3 length equals 14 residues. CDR3 region: CASRGGQVPYEQYF. The CDR3 bases are TGTGCCAGCAGGGGGGGGCAGGTACCCTACGAGCAGTACTTC. Full variable domain (missing parts from reference TRBV28 and TRBJ2-7): DVKVTQSSRYLVKRTGEKVFLECVQDMDHENMFWYRQDPGLGLRLIYFSYDVKMKEKGDIPEGYSVSREKKERFSLILESASTNQTSMYLCASRGGQVPYEQYFGPGTRLTVT.

This clonotype was seen a few times. The CDR3 nucleotides read TGCGCCAGCAGCCACTCGGGGAATGCGGGGGGCCGCAATGAGCAGTTCTTC. It codes for CASSHSGNAGGRNEQFF. V and J are TRBV4-3 and TRBJ2-1; TRBD2 matches 8 bases. With 3 bases clipped from V and 6 bases from J, the junction kept 13 bases outside the gene matches. The CDR3 length is 17 residues. CDR1 and CDR2 from the germline V gene are LGHNA and YSLEER.

J is TRBJ1-2 and V is TRBV20-1; 12 bases are a match to TRBD1. This CDR3 has 15 residues. V lost 1 base, J lost 7 bases, and 7 bases stayed unmatched. Germline values: CDR1 DFQATT, CDR2 SNEGSKA (reference sequence). The CDR3 bases are TGCAGTGCTAGAGGCCGGGACAGGGGGCGGACTGGCTACACCTTC. Its protein is CSARGRDRGRTGYTF.

The V call is TRBV6-2 or TRBV6-3, the J call TRBJ2-1; D perhaps matches TRBD2 (7 bases). V lost 6 bases to trimming and J lost 8 bases, with 20 bases between them. Germline V gene lookup returns CDR1 MNHEY and CDR2 SVGEGT. The CDR3 has 15 residues. The CDR3 DNA is TGTGCCAGCAGCTTAAGGGGGGGCCCTTGGTATGAGCAGTTCTTC. It specifies CASSLRGGPWYEQFF.